A single sample is the source of the 18 T cell receptor beta chains below, sequenced in a study of response to subunit inactivated influenza vaccine. TCRdb recomputed calls from the RT-PCR reads with MiXCR, one row per CDR3 protein. Found here are hundreds of thousands of distinct CDR3 sequences, approximately 15% of them singletons; the top ten hold 6.5% to 8.5%. The sample in question was PBMCs from blood, obtained 14 to 15 days before vaccination. The source of these receptors is a man aged 45-65 years who received an inactivated influenza vaccine.

This clonotype was seen only a few times. The chain uses TRBV20-1 and TRBJ2-1, with 10 bases matching TRBD2. The J segment lost 5 bases and the V segment lost 3 bases, leaving 13 bases of the junction unmatched. Germline assignment: CDR1 DFQATT and CDR2 SNEGSKA (reference sequence). The CDR3 totals 17 residues. Written as DNA, the CDR3 is TGCAGTGCTAGCCCCCCACTGGGTAGCGGGGGGCACAATGAGCAGTTCTTC. This encodes CSASPPLGSGGHNEQFF.

The table lists this clonotype with many counts. The gene calls are TRBV28 and TRBJ2-5, with D maybe TRBD2 (6 bases). Germline CDR1 MDHEN, CDR2 SYDVKM. This CDR3 has 13 residues. V lost 6 bases, J lost 1 base, and 9 bases lay in between. CDR3 sequence: CASRRDSQETQYF. The DNA for the CDR3 is TGTGCCAGCAGGCGGGACTCCCAAGAGACCCAGTACTTC.

This clonotype was seen a handful of times. The chain couples TRBV5-1 to TRBJ1-1; no reliable D call. Germline V CDR1 and CDR2: SGHRS, YFSETQ. Between the trimmed V and J ends, which lost 0 bases and 0 bases, there was a span of 6 bases. This CDR3 comprises 14 residues. The CDR3 here is CASSLAQLNTEAFF. The CDR3 nucleotides are TGCGCCAGCAGCTTGGCACAGTTGAACACTGAAGCTTTCTTT. Based on the CDR3 plus reference TRBV5-1 and TRBJ1-1, the full variable domain is KAGVTQTPRYLIKTRGQQVTLSCSPISGHRSVSWYQQTPGQGLQFLFEYFSETQRNKGNFPGRFSGRQFSNSRSEMNVSTLELGDSALYLCASSLAQLNTEAFFGQGTRLTVV.

This clonotype was detected many times. The chain links TRBV5-1 to TRBJ2-2; TRBD1 aligns across 8 bases. The V segment lost 3 bases and the J segment 4 bases; nucleotides outside the gene matches: 11. Germline assignment: CDR1 SGHRS and CDR2 YFSETQ. The CDR3 totals 17 residues. CDR3 region: CASSYAGQVLSTGELFF. As DNA, the CDR3 is TGCGCCAGCAGCTATGCGGGACAGGTGTTGTCCACCGGGGAGCTGTTTTTT.

The V and J genes are TRBV5-1 and TRBJ2-4; 7 bases map to TRBD1. Germline V CDR1 and CDR2: SGHRS, YFSETQ. With V trimmed by 4 bases and J by 0 bases, 10 bases remained unmatched. The CDR3 loop spans 17 amino acids. The CDR3 DNA is TGCGCCAGCAGCACCGGAGAGACAGGGATAGCCAAAAACATTCAGTACTTC. Translated, it gives CASSTGETGIAKNIQYF.

This clonotype was counted many times. The CDR3 protein is CSVVRGSGELFF. The CDR3 DNA is TGCAGCGTTGTGAGGGGAAGCGGGGAGCTGTTTTTT. This sequence joins TRBV29-1 and TRBJ2-2; D might be TRBD1 or TRBD2, each matching 5 bases. The CDR3 loop spans 12 amino acids. V lost 4 bases, J lost 7 bases, and 10 bases lay in between. Germline values: CDR1 SQVTM, CDR2 ANQGSEA.

A few counts support this clonotype. The V and J genes are TRBV24-1 and TRBJ2-5; 9 bases align to TRBD1. CDR3 size: 14 residues. V dropped 10 bases and J dropped 5; count of bases not matched to a gene: 10. Germline CDR1 KGHDR, CDR2 SFDVKD. For the CDR3, the DNA is TGTGCCACTGCACGGACAGGGGAGTTGGAGACCCAGTACTTC. Its translation is CATARTGELETQYF.

This clonotype was counted a few times. J is TRBJ2-7 and V is TRBV20-1, with a weak D call TRBD2 (6 bases). Trimming stripped 4 bases from V and 3 bases from J, with 13 bases between. Germline CDR1 reads DFQATT; CDR2 reads SNEGSKA (reference sequence). The CDR3 sequence is 13 residues long. The CDR3 sequence: CSATRRSGYEQYF. DNA of the CDR3: TGCAGTGCTACGAGACGTAGCGGCTACGAGCAGTACTTC.

This clonotype was recorded a few times. This rearrangement joins TRBV9 to TRBJ2-1, with no clear D. V lost 0 bases and J 9 bases, leaving 7 bases between the germline ends. The CDR3 is 12 amino acids. The germline gives CDR1 SGDLS, CDR2 YYNGEE. This CDR3 reads CASSVGYTEQFF. The CDR3 DNA follows: TGTGCCAGCAGCGTAGGATATACTGAGCAGTTCTTC.

This clonotype was seen more than once but under ten times. The junction does not match germline at one end; this may be a read error. The chain uses TRBV3-1 and TRBJ2-3, with D perhaps assigned TRBD1 or TRBD2 (5 bases each). Looked up from germline, CDR1 is LGHDT and CDR2 is YNNKEL (reference sequence). The CDR3 has 15 amino acids. The CDR3 DNA is TGTGCCTGCAGCCCGGGACCCCTGGGGACAGATACGCAGTATTTT. This gives the protein CACSPGPLGTDTQYF.

This clonotype was counted at least ten times. The V gene is TRBV29-1, the J gene TRBJ2-7, with 8 nucleotides matching TRBD1. J lost 2 bases, V lost 7 bases, and 1 base had no gene match. CDR1 and CDR2 (germline): SQVTM, ANQGSEA. This CDR3 has 11 amino acids. The CDR3 coding sequence is TGCAGCGGGACAGGGCCCTACGAGCAGTACTTC. Translated, it gives CSGTGPYEQYF.

The CDR3, as DNA: TGTGCCAGCAGCTTAGGCTCCCTCTCCCTCCACTTT. Translated, it gives CASSLGSLSLHF. The chain uses TRBV11-2 and TRBJ1-6; D gene unclear. CDR1 is SGHAT, CDR2 FQNNGV, per germline. The ends were cut back, 1 base at V and 14 bases at J, with 9 bases in the middle. The CDR3 contains 12 residues.

This clonotype has a count of ten or more. The genes are TRBV5-5 and TRBJ1-4; 8 bases align to TRBD1. CDR3 size: 15 residues. Germline V gene data show CDR1 as SGHKS and CDR2 as YYEKEE (reference sequence). J was trimmed by 8 bases and V by 2 bases; bases with no gene match: 8. The DNA for the CDR3 is TGTGCCAGCAGCTTCTCCGGGGACAGGCTAGAAAAACTGTTTTTT. This encodes CASSFSGDRLEKLFF.

The chain combines TRBV4-1 with TRBJ1-3, with D unclear. Germline V lookup: CDR1 MGHRA, CDR2 YSYEKL. The CDR3 sequence is 15 residues long. V was pared by 0 bases and J by 4 bases, with 10 bases between. CDR3 residues: CASSQEILSGNTIYF. The CDR3 DNA sequence: TGCGCCAGCAGCCAAGAAATCTTATCGGGAAACACCATATATTTT.

Only a few counts were recorded for this clonotype. The CDR3 spells CASGDYRDQPQHF. CDR3 bases: TGTGCCAGCGGGGACTACAGAGATCAGCCCCAGCATTTT. V and J are TRBV6-2 or TRBV6-3 and TRBJ1-5, with D maybe TRBD1 (5 bases). CDR3 length equals 13 residues. The germline gives CDR1 MNHEY, CDR2 SVGEGT. Trimming pared 8 bases from V and 5 bases from J, leaving 13 bases between.

The V call is TRBV29-1, the J call TRBJ2-1, with D perhaps matching TRBD2 (5 bases). CDR3 length: 14 residues. From germline, CDR1 is SQVTM and CDR2 ANQGSEA. V was shortened by 0 bases and J by 2 bases, with 8 bases between the two germline ends. CDR3 loop: CSVEDPGTYNEQFF. CDR3 coding DNA: TGCAGCGTTGAAGATCCGGGAACCTACAATGAGCAGTTCTTC.

In its sample, this clonotype was seen a few times. The chain couples TRBV20-1 to TRBJ2-1, with no clear D. The CDR3 spans 17 residues. Germline V gives CDR1 DFQATT, CDR2 SNEGSKA (reference sequence). Trimming cost V 2 bases and J 7 bases, with 24 bases left between them. This CDR3 is CSARQRSSNWIRNEQFF. CDR3 nucleotide sequence: TGCAGTGCTAGACAACGATCTTCGAATTGGATCAGGAATGAGCAGTTCTTC.

This clonotype came up a few times. This chain links TRBV5-1 with TRBJ2-5; TRBD2 matches at 11 bases. V lost 4 bases and J lost 1; bases outside the gene matches: 6. CDR3 length: 16 amino acids. The V gene's germline CDR1 is SGHRS and CDR2 YFSETQ. CDR3 sequence reads: CASSLGLAGSQETQYF. CDR3 coding DNA: TGCGCCAGCAGCCTAGGACTAGCGGGCAGCCAAGAGACCCAGTACTTC.